The T cell receptor beta chain described here comes from a study of technical replicates of blood from a few donors (dated by TCRdb to the late 2010s). After removal of 4 bases from V and 11 bases from J, the junction retains 16 bases not matched to a gene. From the cysteine through the phenylalanine, the CDR3 covers 15 amino acids. CDR3 DNA only is kept here, 45 bases in frame from base 1. Per the germline V gene, SGHVS is the CDR1 and FQNEAQ is the CDR2. Preparation of the library involved the immunoSEQ multiplex PCR assay. The table was pulled from immuneACCESS by TCRdb, which kept in-frame rearrangements only. Such tables lose some clones; where checked, under half of the loss comes from unresolved V genes, and the rest has no known cause. Within this sample are about 83,000 clones, with approximately 96% of them counted one time only. 0.3% to 0.35% of the sample is held by the ten biggest clonotypes.

Details on this clone: Its antigen has not been determined. Base qualities are not recorded, but no much larger clone differs from it by a single base.

The receptor was derived from a human donor in good health. The rearranged segments are TRBV7-8 and TRBJ1-1, with 7 central nucleotides matching TRBD1. Sequencing input: T cells isolated from PBMCs. The DNA sequence is TGTGCCAGCAGCTCATCATGGGACAGCCTATTAGGGGCTTTCTTT. It translates as CASSSSWDSLLGAFF.